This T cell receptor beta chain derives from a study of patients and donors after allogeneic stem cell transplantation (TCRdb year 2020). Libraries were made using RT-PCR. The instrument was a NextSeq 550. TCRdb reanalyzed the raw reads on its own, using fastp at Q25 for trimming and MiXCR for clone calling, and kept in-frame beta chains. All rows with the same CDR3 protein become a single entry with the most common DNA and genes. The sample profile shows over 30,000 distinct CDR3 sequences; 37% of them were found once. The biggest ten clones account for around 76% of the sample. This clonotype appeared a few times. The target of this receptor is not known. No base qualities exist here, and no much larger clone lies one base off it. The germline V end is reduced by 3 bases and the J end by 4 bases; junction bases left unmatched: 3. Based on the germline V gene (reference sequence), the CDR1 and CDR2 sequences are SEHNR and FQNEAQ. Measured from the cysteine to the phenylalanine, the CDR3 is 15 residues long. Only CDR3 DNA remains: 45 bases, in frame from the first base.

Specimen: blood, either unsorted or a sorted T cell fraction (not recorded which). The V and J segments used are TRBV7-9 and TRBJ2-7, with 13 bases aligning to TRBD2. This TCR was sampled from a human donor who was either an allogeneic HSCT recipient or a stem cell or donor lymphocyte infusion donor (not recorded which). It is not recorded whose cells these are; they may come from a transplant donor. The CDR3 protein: CASSFGTSGMYEQYF. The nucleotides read TGTGCCAGCAGCTTTGGGACTAGCGGGATGTACGAGCAGTACTTC.